The T cell receptor beta chain under discussion was sequenced for a study of cytomegalovirus exposure and HLA in healthy donors. Notes on the study in general: Sequencing depth roughly uniform across donors was assumed in presence/absence analyses.

In the case of this clone: Its antigen is still unknown.

With 60 Vbeta and 13 Jbeta primers, the PCR was carried out. Method: immunoSEQ multiplex PCR; TCRdb's copy keeps in-frame clones and lacks some. The profile shows around 300,000 clones, approximately 70% of them singletons. The germline CDR1 and CDR2 sequences are SGDLS and YYNGEE. CDR3 size: 18 residues. The ends lost 0 bases at V and 5 bases at J; junction bases unmatched: 14. The genes are TRBV9 and TRBJ2-1, with 7 bases aligning to TRBD2. The TCR originated in a female donor in good health and CMV-seronegative. The sample consisted of PBMCs. The CDR3 loop reads CASSVGGGRGPADNEQFF. The CDR3 DNA reads TGTGCCAGCAGCGTAGGAGGCGGGAGAGGACCGGCCGACAATGAGCAGTTCTTC.